The 32 T cell receptor beta chains presented below share a single source sample, sequenced in a study of T cell responses to AZD1222 COVID-19 vaccine. Only in-frame clones appear in the TCRdb table, and some are missing; sequencing was by immunoSEQ multiplex PCR. The sample carries 110,000 to 150,000 clones, 80% to 95% recorded once. This sample comprised peripheral blood, obtained 28 days after the second AZD1222 dose. These receptors originate from an adult who received the AZD1222 COVID-19 vaccine.

This clone is a singleton in its sample. The genes are TRBV7-9 and TRBJ1-3; 7 bases align to TRBD1. CDR1 is SEHNR and CDR2 is FQNEAQ in the germline V gene (reference sequence). V gave up 3 bases and J gave up 11 bases; unmatched junction bases: 7. This CDR3 contains 13 residues. The CDR3 loop is CASSFRDSNSIYF. The CDR3 DNA is TGTGCCAGCAGCTTCCGGGACAGCAACTCCATATATTTT.

The V gene is TRBV19, the J gene TRBJ1-1; no firm D call. V gave up 8 bases and J gave up 1 base, with 11 bases separating them. The CDR3 covers 13 residues. The germline V gene encodes CDR1 LNHDA and CDR2 SQIVND (reference sequence). The CDR3: CASSYSRNTEAFF. The CDR3 nucleotides are TGTGCCAGTTCATACAGTCGGAACACTGAAGCTTTCTTT.

V and J are TRBV28 and TRBJ1-6, with D uncertain. V was shortened by 5 bases and J by 11 bases, with 19 bases between the two germline ends. In germline, CDR1 is MDHEN, CDR2 SYDVKM. CDR3 length: 15 residues. The CDR3 DNA follows: TGTGCCAGCAGTCCTTGGAAGAATCGAGGGACACCCCTCCACTTT. Its protein product is CASSPWKNRGTPLHF.

This rearrangement joins TRBV7-9 to TRBJ2-5, with 11 bases aligning to TRBD2. With 1 base clipped from V and 5 bases from J, the junction kept 3 bases outside the gene matches. This CDR3 is 15 amino acids long. Per germline, CDR1 SEHNR and CDR2 FQNEAQ (reference sequence). The CDR3 loop reads CASSLVRLAGETQYF. The DNA for the CDR3 is TGTGCCAGCAGCTTAGTTCGACTAGCGGGGGAGACCCAGTACTTC.

This clone occurred a few times. The chain couples TRBV2 to TRBJ1-5; no firm D call. Per germline, CDR1 SNHLY and CDR2 FYNNEI. The CDR3 loop spans 12 amino acids. Trimming removed 4 bases from V and 6 bases from J, with 7 bases in between. CDR3 protein: CASSGEVQPQHF. For the CDR3, the DNA is TGTGCCAGCAGTGGGGAAGTTCAGCCCCAGCATTTT.

The rearrangement joins TRBV7-9 to TRBJ2-5; D gene uncertain. Germline lookup yields CDR1 SEHNR and CDR2 FQNEAQ (reference sequence). The CDR3 has 10 amino acids. Between the trimmed V and J ends, which lost 5 bases and 5 bases, there was a span of 3 bases. The CDR3 sequence: CASSQETQYF. As DNA, the CDR3 is TGTGCCAGCAGCCAGGAGACCCAGTACTTC. Supplemented by reference TRBV7-9 and TRBJ2-5, the full variable domain reads DTGVSQNPRHKITKRGQNVTFRCDPISEHNRLYWYRQTLGQGPEFLTYFQNEAQLEKSRLLSDRFSAERPKGSFSTLEIQRTEQGDSAMYLCASSQETQYFGPGTRLLVL.

V and J are TRBV30 and TRBJ1-2; the D gene is possibly TRBD1 (5 bases). Trimming left V 2 bases short and J 8 bases short, with 15 bases between. CDR3 length: 13 amino acids. Germline CDR1 reads GTSNPN; CDR2 reads SVGIG (reference sequence). CDR3: CAWSSGHREGYTF. Here the CDR3 DNA reads TGTGCCTGGAGTTCCGGACACCGGGAGGGCTACACCTTC.

CDR3 nucleotides: TGTGCCAGCAGTTTCCGTCGGGAGCACGAGCAGTACTTC. Translating it yields CASSFRREHEQYF. The rearrangement links TRBV27 to TRBJ2-7; D perhaps matches TRBD2 (6 bases). Germline-derived CDR1 and CDR2 are MNHEY and SMNVEV (reference sequence). Trimming removed 3 bases from V and 5 bases from J, with 11 bases in between. This CDR3 contains 13 residues.

V usage is TRBV7-6 and J usage is TRBJ1-1, with D uncertain. There are 14 residues in the CDR3. The germline V gene encodes CDR1 SGHVS and CDR2 FNYEAQ. The V end lost 5 bases, the J end lost 1 base, and 11 bases lay between the germline ends. Here the CDR3 reads CASSPSAKNTEAFF. Written as DNA, the CDR3 is TGTGCCAGCAGCCCCTCCGCCAAGAACACTGAAGCTTTCTTT.

This chain links TRBV19 with TRBJ1-5; D is perhaps TRBD1 (5 bases). Trimming took off 10 bases at V and 11 bases at J, with 18 bases between the two ends. This CDR3 has 12 residues. CDR1 is LNHDA, CDR2 SQIVND, per germline (reference sequence). The CDR3 DNA is TGTGCCACTTTCGGGGGAGGTGAAGCCCAGCATTTT. The encoded protein is CATFGGGEAQHF.

CDR3 sequence reads: CASSRTGTGNSPLHF. CDR3 nucleotide sequence: TGTGCCAGCAGCAGGACAGGGACGGGTAATTCACCCCTCCACTTT. The J gene is TRBJ1-6, the V gene TRBV11-3; 8 bases align to TRBD1. The germline gives CDR1 SGHNT, CDR2 YENEEA. Germline trimming cut 5 bases from V and 6 bases from J; bases unmatched to any gene: 6. The CDR3 has 15 residues.

The CDR3 DNA is TGTGCCAGCAGTAACAGGGCTCAGCCCCAGCATTTT. It translates to CASSNRAQPQHF. The V call is TRBV28, the J call TRBJ1-5; TRBD1 might be the D (6 bases). The CDR3 has 12 residues. V lost 5 bases and J lost 6, with 8 bases in between. Germline V lookup: CDR1 MDHEN, CDR2 SYDVKM. The full variable domain, completed using reference TRBV28 and TRBJ1-5, is DVKVTQSSRYLVKRTGEKVFLECVQDMDHENMFWYRQDPGLGLRLIYFSYDVKMKEKGDIPEGYSVSREKKERFSLILESASTNQTSMYLCASSNRAQPQHFGDGTRLSIL.

The CDR3 is CASSYSGLAGVGEQYF. The CDR3 DNA is TGTGCCAGCAGTTACTCAGGCCTAGCGGGAGTCGGGGAGCAGTACTTC. This chain connects TRBV6-5 to TRBJ2-7, with 10 bases identical to TRBD2. Germline V gene lookup returns CDR1 MNHEY and CDR2 SVGAGI. Trimming removed 0 bases from V and 7 bases from J; junction bases left unmatched: 9. The CDR3 loop spans 16 amino acids.

The chain has TRBV7-8 and TRBJ2-7, with 11 nucleotides matching TRBD2. V shed 5 bases, J shed 0 bases, and the junction held 9 bases outside the gene matches. Germline V lookup: CDR1 SGHVS, CDR2 FQNEAQ. The CDR3 totals 17 residues. CDR3: CASSLGLAGTPSYEQYF. The CDR3 DNA is TGTGCCAGCAGCCTTGGACTAGCGGGTACGCCCTCCTACGAGCAGTACTTC. Combining the CDR3 with reference TRBV7-8 and TRBJ2-7 gives the whole variable domain GAGVSQSPRYKVAKRGQDVALRCDPISGHVSLFWYQQALGQGPEFLTYFQNEAQLDKSGLPSDRFFAERPEGSVSTLKIQRTQQEDSAVYLCASSLGLAGTPSYEQYFGPGTRLTVT.

V is TRBV6-5 and J is TRBJ1-2, with unresolved D. Trimming took 0 bases from V and 8 from J, leaving 19 bases between them. The length of the CDR3 is 16 residues. Germline CDR1 reads MNHEY; CDR2 reads SVGAGI. The CDR3 reads CASSYSSIQSIGGYTF. DNA of the CDR3: TGTGCCAGCAGTTACTCGAGTATACAGAGCATCGGGGGCTACACCTTC.

The gene calls are TRBV6-2 or TRBV6-3 and TRBJ2-1; D ambiguous. Germline V lookup: CDR1 MNHEY, CDR2 SVGEGT. This CDR3 spans 14 amino acids. V was clipped by 4 bases and J by 3 bases, with 10 bases between them. CDR3 residues: CASSWSRDYNEQFF. The DNA for the CDR3 is TGTGCCAGCAGTTGGTCGCGAGACTACAATGAGCAGTTCTTC.

The chain links TRBV28 to TRBJ1-2; no clear D gene. Trimming pared 2 bases from V and 3 bases from J, leaving 10 bases between. CDR1 is MDHEN, CDR2 SYDVKM, per germline. The length of the CDR3 is 14 residues. The CDR3 reads CASSLGQDYYGYTF. CDR3 coding DNA: TGTGCCAGCAGTTTAGGGCAGGACTACTATGGCTACACCTTC.

The DNA of the CDR3 is TGTGCCAGCAGGTTCTCTGGAAACACCATATATTTT. The encoded protein is CASRFSGNTIYF. The chain recombines TRBV6-4 with TRBJ1-3; D gene ambiguous. Germline V gene lookup returns CDR1 MRHNA and CDR2 SNTAGT. The V end lost 6 bases, the J end lost 0 bases, and 3 bases lay between the germline ends. The CDR3 runs 12 residues.

The chain is built from TRBV5-4 and TRBJ1-1; tentatively, D is TRBD1 (6 bases). Germline assignment: CDR1 SGHNT and CDR2 YYREEE (reference sequence). V was trimmed by 2 bases and J by 4 bases, leaving 9 bases between them. CDR3 length: 13 amino acids. In DNA form, the CDR3 reads TGTGCCAGCAGCTTAGGACAGTTCACTGAAGCTTTCTTT. Its translation: CASSLGQFTEAFF.

The rearrangement joins TRBV7-2 to TRBJ1-6, with D tentatively TRBD1 (6 bases). Looked up from germline, CDR1 is SGHTA and CDR2 is FQGNSA. Trimming removed 6 bases from V and 9 bases from J, with 15 bases in between. This CDR3 is 14 amino acids long. The CDR3 region is CASSFRDNSSPLHF. CDR3 DNA sequence: TGTGCCAGCAGTTTCCGGGACAATAGTTCACCCCTCCACTTT.

The chain is built from TRBV11-3 and TRBJ2-7, with 7 nucleotides matching TRBD1. CDR1 is SGHNT and CDR2 is YENEEA in the germline V gene. This CDR3 has 14 residues. Unmatched junction bases numbered 6, after V lost 5 bases and J lost 2 bases. The CDR3 loop is CASSHRDRPYEQYF. The DNA for the CDR3 is TGTGCCAGCAGCCACCGGGACAGACCCTACGAGCAGTACTTC.

This rearrangement joins TRBV7-9 to TRBJ2-7; 9 bases agree with TRBD1. This CDR3 region has 15 residues. V dropped 5 bases and J dropped 2; count of bases not matched to a gene: 7. Germline assignment: CDR1 SEHNR and CDR2 FQNEAQ (reference sequence). The CDR3 is CASSPGQGYTYEQYF. CDR3 DNA sequence: TGTGCCAGCAGCCCTGGACAGGGGTATACCTACGAGCAGTACTTC.

This rearrangement joins TRBV10-2 to TRBJ2-1; possible D gene TRBD2, 7 bases. The length of the CDR3 is 16 residues. Trimming shortened V by 8 bases and J by 0 bases, and 17 bases separated the two germline ends. Germline V CDR1 and CDR2: WSHSY, SAAADI. The DNA of the CDR3 is TGCGCCAGCGTAAAGGGGGGGGGCGTCTCCTACAATGAGCAGTTCTTC. This gives the protein CASVKGGGVSYNEQFF.

The chain uses TRBV29-1 and TRBJ2-2, with 8 nucleotides matching TRBD1. Germline V lookup: CDR1 SQVTM, CDR2 ANQGSEA. Unmatched junction bases numbered 6, after V lost 7 bases and J lost 2 bases. CDR3 length: 14 amino acids. The CDR3 here is CSAGQGTNTGELFF. CDR3 in DNA: TGCAGCGCCGGACAGGGAACCAACACCGGGGAGCTGTTTTTT.

The chain carries TRBV10-1 and TRBJ2-7; D tentatively fits TRBD1 or TRBD2 (5 bases each). Per germline, CDR1 WNHNN and CDR2 SYGVQD (reference sequence). This CDR3 is 14 amino acids long. V lost 8 bases to trimming and J lost 0 bases, with 14 bases between them. The DNA for the CDR3 is TGCGCCAGCGGGACCAGGCCGAGCTCCTACGAGCAGTACTTC. Its protein is CASGTRPSSYEQYF.

The chain is built from TRBV24-1 and TRBJ1-1; no firm D call. The V gene lost 5 bases and the J gene lost 8 bases, with 11 bases spanning the gap. Germline lookup yields CDR1 KGHDR and CDR2 SFDVKD. This CDR3 is 12 amino acids long. The CDR3 here is CATSGSGYEAFF. In nucleotides, the CDR3 is TGTGCCACCAGTGGATCAGGTTACGAAGCTTTCTTT.

This clone was detected only a few times. V is TRBV21-1 and J is TRBJ1-3. TRBV21-1 is shown as a pseudogene. The CDR3 extends over 17 amino acids. As DNA, the CDR3 is TGTGCCAGCAGCTTCTTAACGGGGGACTCGGGAGGAAACACCATATATTTT. Protein product: CASSFLTGDSGGNTIYF.

The rearrangement joins TRBV4-2 to TRBJ2-7; D is unclear. V gave up 0 bases and J gave up 2 bases, with 8 bases separating them. The CDR3 length is 14 residues. Germline CDR1 reads LGHNA; CDR2 reads YNFKEQ. CDR3 DNA sequence: TGTGCCAGCAGCCAAGACGTCCCCCCCTACGAGCAGTACTTC. It translates to CASSQDVPPYEQYF.

This sequence joins TRBV5-4 and TRBJ2-3; TRBD2 aligns across 7 bases. The CDR3 spans 18 residues. Trimming at V came to 0 bases and at J to 0 bases, leaving 10 bases not matched to a gene. Per germline, CDR1 SGHNT and CDR2 YYREEE (reference sequence). The CDR3 coding sequence is TGTGCCAGCAGCTTGGATCTAGCGGAGCCCTATAGCACAGATACGCAGTATTTT. Amino acid sequence: CASSLDLAEPYSTDTQYF.

V usage is TRBV5-5 and J usage is TRBJ2-7; D not certain. Germline values: CDR1 SGHKS, CDR2 YYEKEE (reference sequence). CDR3 length equals 15 residues. Trimming took off 5 bases at V and 0 bases at J, with 15 bases between the two ends. The CDR3 protein is CASRADIGNSYEQYF. CDR3 nucleotide sequence: TGTGCCAGCAGAGCCGACATCGGTAACTCCTACGAGCAGTACTTC.

V is TRBV3-1 (or the pseudogene TRBV3-2) and J is TRBJ1-5, with D unclear. The CDR3 length is 14 residues. Germline V gene data show CDR1 as LGHDT and CDR2 as YNNKEL (reference sequence). Trimming removed 1 base from V and 5 bases from J, with 9 bases in between. Written as DNA, the CDR3 is TGTGCCAGCAGCCAAGGGGTGCGGCATCAGCCCCAGCATTTT. Its translation: CASSQGVRHQPQHF.

The V and J genes are TRBV3-1 (or the pseudogene TRBV3-2) and TRBJ2-5; D is possibly TRBD1 or TRBD2 (7 bases each). Trimming removed 1 base from V and 9 bases from J, with 15 bases in between. CDR3 length equals 14 residues. Germline V gene data show CDR1 as LGHDT and CDR2 as YNNKEL (reference sequence). CDR3 sequence (DNA): TGTGCCAGCAGCCAAGGGGGGGGCCAGGGGGCCCAGTACTTC. Amino acids: CASSQGGGQGAQYF.